These T cell receptor beta chains were read from a single sample in a study of cytomegalovirus exposure and HLA in healthy donors. TCRdb's copy holds only in-frame clones and misses some; the assay was immunoSEQ multiplex PCR. The table lists 150,000 to 200,000 clones, more than 70% of them singletons. Sequencing input: PBMCs. The receptors come from a woman aged 40 to 50 in good health and CMV-seropositive. CDR3s include the opening cysteine and the closing phenylalanine or tryptophan. Each record gives: J gene, clone size, V gene, D gene, CDR3 protein, CDR3 DNA. D genes are given only for firm matches. Expanded clones get a size class; other rows say once, few or many, or leave the size out.

TRBJ1-5 NA TRBV19 NA CASSIGGMSNQPQHF TGTGCCAGTAGTATAGGAGGAATGAGCAATCAGCCCCAGCATTTT
TRBJ1-6 NA TRBV11-2 NA CARRTAVSSYNSPLHF TGTGCCCGCCGGACAGCGGTGAGCTCCTATAATTCACCCCTCCACTTT
TRBJ1-5 NA TRBV30 TRBD1 CAWSVPGGNQPQHF TGTGCCTGGAGTGTACCAGGGGGAAATCAGCCCCAGCATTTT
TRBJ2-5 NA TRBV4-2 TRBD2 CASSRGSRETQYF TGTGCCAGCAGCCGCGGGAGTAGGGAGACCCAGTACTTC
TRBJ1-1 NA TRBV2 TRBD1 CASSRTGKGTEAFF TGTGCCAGCAGTCGGACAGGGAAGGGCACTGAAGCTTTCTTT
TRBJ1-1 NA TRBV6-1 NA CASEPGQRNTEAFF TGTGCCAGTGAACCGGGACAAAGGAACACTGAAGCTTTCTTT
TRBJ1-1 NA TRBV6-4 TRBD1 CASSPQMDRFNTEAFF TGTGCCAGCAGTCCTCAAATGGACAGGTTTAACACTGAAGCTTTCTTT
TRBJ1-5 NA TRBV27 TRBD1 CASRGGRDQPQHF TGTGCCAGCAGAGGGGGCCGGGATCAGCCCCAGCATTTT
TRBJ2-1 NA TRBV6-5 NA CASSFRQSSYNEQFF TGTGCCAGCAGTTTTCGACAGAGCTCCTACAATGAGCAGTTCTTC
TRBJ2-7 NA TRBV11-2 NA CASSLEPEDGQYF TGTGCCAGCAGCTTAGAACCGGAGGACGGTCAGTACTTC
TRBJ2-2 few TRBV30 NA CAWSNYGGELFF TGTGCCTGGAGTAACTATGGAGGGGAGCTGTTTTTT
TRBJ2-2 NA TRBV9 NA CASTLGQSITGELFF TGTGCCAGCACTTTGGGGCAGTCTATAACCGGGGAGCTGTTTTTT
TRBJ1-1 NA TRBV29-1 NA CSVADIQAFF TGCAGCGTTGCTGACATCCAAGCTTTCTTT
TRBJ1-1 NA TRBV6-5 NA CASSTDRRAFF TGTGCCAGCAGTACAGACAGGAGGGCTTTCTTT
TRBJ1-5 NA TRBV25-1 NA CASSEGQISNQPQHF TGTGCCAGCAGTGAAGGCCAGATTAGCAATCAGCCCCAGCATTTT
TRBJ1-2 NA TRBV15 TRBD1 CATSRKWDSTYGYTF TGTGCCACCAGCAGAAAGTGGGACAGCACCTATGGCTACACCTTC
TRBJ1-1 NA TRBV27 TRBD1 CASSLRTGRNTEAFF TGTGCCAGCAGTCTTAGGACAGGGAGGAACACTGAAGCTTTCTTT
TRBJ2-5 NA TRBV5-1 TRBD1 CASSLVNRGLQETQYF TGCGCCAGCAGCTTGGTTAACAGGGGGCTCCAAGAGACCCAGTACTTC
TRBJ2-1 NA TRBV27 TRBD2 CASSLFTSGTYNEQFF TGTGCCAGCAGTTTATTCACTAGCGGGACATACAATGAGCAGTTCTTC
TRBJ2-2 NA TRBV29-1 TRBD2 CSVDNGLAGTNTGELFF TGCAGCGTTGACAACGGGCTAGCGGGGACAAACACCGGGGAGCTGTTTTTT
TRBJ2-7 once TRBV5-4 TRBD1 CASSIRTGRWEQYF TGTGCCAGCAGCATTCGGACAGGCCGGTGGGAGCAGTACTTC
TRBJ2-7 NA TRBV7-9 NA CASSLAGETSSYEQYF TGTGCCAGCAGCTTAGCCGGCGAAACTAGCTCCTACGAGCAGTACTTC
TRBJ2-2 NA TRBV19 NA CASSMGAAGELFF TGTGCCAGTAGTATGGGAGCTGCCGGGGAGCTGTTTTTT
TRBJ1-2 NA TRBV30 NA CAWSPPAGWGGYTF TGTGCCTGGAGTCCCCCAGCGGGGTGGGGAGGCTACACCTTC
TRBJ1-6 NA TRBV4-3 NA CASSQDGGSPLHF TGCGCCAGCAGCCAAGATGGCGGGTCCCCCCTCCACTTT
TRBJ2-1 NA TRBV7-9 NA CASSLDRSAGYNEQFF TGTGCCAGCAGCTTAGATCGGTCGGCAGGGTACAATGAGCAGTTCTTC
TRBJ2-7 NA TRBV18 TRBD1 CASSPLQTGQGYEQYF TGTGCCAGCTCACCACTACAAACTGGACAGGGCTACGAGCAGTACTTC
TRBJ2-5 few TRBV4-1 NA CASSQESGVRRTQYF TGCGCCAGCAGCCAAGAATCTGGCGTCCGGAGGACCCAGTACTTC
TRBJ1-2 few TRBV30 TRBD1 CAWSGGGHGYTF TGTGCCTGGAGTGGAGGGGGCCATGGCTACACCTTC
TRBJ1-3 NA TRBV5-1 TRBD1 CASSLDTGENSIYF TGCGCCAGCAGCTTGGATACAGGGGAAAATTCGATATATTTT
TRBJ2-1 once TRBV4-1 TRBD2 CASSQAGTAGGPLGEQFF TGCGCCAGCAGCCAAGCGGGGACAGCGGGAGGCCCGCTGGGTGAGCAGTTCTTC
TRBJ2-1 NA TRBV27 NA CASSFRRGQINEQFF TGTGCCAGCAGTTTCAGGAGGGGGCAGATTAATGAGCAGTTCTTC
TRBJ2-7 NA TRBV7-2 TRBD2 CASSRGLAGVYEQYF TGTGCCAGCAGCCGGGGACTAGCGGGAGTGTACGAGCAGTACTTC
TRBJ1-2 NA TRBV4-1 NA CASSQDPPLLGSYGYTF TGCGCCAGCAGCCAAGATCCCCCCCTCCTCGGGAGCTATGGCTACACCTTC
TRBJ2-5 NA TRBV5-4 TRBD2 CASSLRLAGVHETQYF TGTGCCAGCAGCCTCAGACTAGCGGGAGTTCACGAGACCCAGTACTTC
TRBJ1-2 NA TRBV5-6 NA CASSDIQRQHYGYTF TGTGCCAGCAGCGACATTCAACGACAGCACTATGGCTACACCTTC
TRBJ2-2 NA TRBV29-1 NA CSGSRGIAGELFF TGCAGCGGATCCCGCGGGATAGCCGGGGAGCTGTTTTTT
TRBJ2-1 NA TRBV6-4 NA CASSDENGAGEQFF TGTGCCAGCAGTGACGAAAACGGAGCGGGTGAGCAGTTCTTC
TRBJ1-2 NA TRBV29-1 TRBD1 CSVGQGMGYTF TGCAGCGTTGGACAGGGTATGGGCTACACCTTC
TRBJ2-3 NA TRBV2 TRBD1 CASSGQGRLERDTQYF TGTGCCAGCAGTGGACAGGGGCGCCTGGAGAGGGATACGCAGTATTTT
TRBJ1-3 NA TRBV2 NA CASSAVTGSSGNTIYF TGTGCCAGCAGTGCCGTCACGGGGTCCTCTGGAAACACCATATATTTT
TRBJ2-5 NA TRBV7-9 NA CASSSGQWKETQYF TGTGCCAGCAGCTCTGGACAGTGGAAAGAGACCCAGTACTTC
TRBJ2-5 NA TRBV5-1 TRBD1 CASSLSGQGQETQYF TGCGCCAGCAGCTTAAGTGGACAGGGCCAAGAGACCCAGTACTTC
TRBJ1-1 NA TRBV27 NA CATPPDANLKNTEAFF TGTGCCACCCCCCCTGATGCTAATCTGAAGAACACTGAAGCTTTCTTT